The 4 T cell receptor beta chains below all came from one sample that was sequenced in a study of OX40 agonist ivuxolimab in advanced cancers. Measured with immunoSEQ multiplex PCR; TCRdb has only the in-frame clones, and not every one. The table lists 25,000 to 30,000 clones, roughly 79% of them singletons. The sample consisted of CD4+ or CD8+ T cells sorted from blood, taken in a trial of the OX40 agonist ivuxolimab. The source of these receptors is an adult with an advanced solid tumor such as melanoma, head and neck, liver or kidney cancer.

This clone was picked up a small number of times. This rearrangement joins TRBV7-9 to TRBJ2-3; 10 bases map to TRBD1. V trimming: 4 bases; J trimming: 2 bases; junction bases outside the gene matches: 9. The CDR3 length is 17 residues. Germline CDR1 reads SEHNR; CDR2 reads FQNEAQ (reference sequence). CDR3 nucleotide sequence: TGTGCCAGCAGCTCGCTAAACGGACAGGGGGTCACAGATACGCAGTATTTT. This translates into CASSSLNGQGVTDTQYF.

This sequence joins TRBV4-1 and TRBJ2-2, with D hard to call. CDR3 length equals 14 residues. Per germline, CDR1 MGHRA and CDR2 YSYEKL. Between the trimmed V and J ends, which lost 4 bases and 2 bases, there was a span of 8 bases. CDR3 bases: TGCGCCAGCAGCCTTATTTATAACACCGGGGAGCTGTTTTTT. Its translation: CASSLIYNTGELFF.

This rearrangement joins TRBV13 to TRBJ2-3; perhaps TRBD1 as D (6 bases). Germline V gene lookup returns CDR1 PRHDT and CDR2 FYEKMQ (reference sequence). V dropped 0 bases and J dropped 0 bases, with 7 bases sitting between them. This CDR3 has 15 residues. Written as DNA, the CDR3 is TGTGCCAGCAGCTTAGGAGGGGGTAGCACAGATACGCAGTATTTT. Protein product: CASSLGGGSTDTQYF.

This chain joins TRBV7-2 and TRBJ2-3, with D hard to call. V was clipped by 1 base and J by 11 bases, with 10 bases between them. Germline-derived CDR1 and CDR2 are SGHTA and FQGNSA. The CDR3 totals 12 residues. This CDR3 is CASSLDPFGQYF. DNA of the CDR3: TGTGCCAGCAGCTTAGACCCCTTCGGGCAGTATTTT.